This paragraph covers one T cell receptor (beta chain) sequence. Its matching antigen is unknown. A second PCR of roughly 7 to 11 cycles used a sample-barcoded 5' primer and a J-beta primer mix. The authors tagged each cDNA molecule using a template-switch adaptor with 12 random nucleotides. TCRdb processed the 5' RACE reads anew with MiXCR; each CDR3 protein has one entry. The sample includes about 1,400,000 distinct CDR3 sequences, roughly 40% of them seen just once. These data are taken from a study of blood T cells in healthy people across ages. Study results and limitations: It was the long-lived donors that had more naive CD4+ cells and higher diversity than aged donors. It was found that TCR beta diversity correlated strongly with the percentage of naive T cells.

With 2 bases clipped from V and 8 bases from J, the junction kept 7 bases outside the gene matches. This CDR3 contains 14 residues. The genes are TRBV12-3 or TRBV12-4 and TRBJ1-2, with 8 bases lining up with TRBD1. The sequencing sample was made of blood. The sequence derives from a woman between 18 and 30 years old in good health. CDR3 coding DNA: TGTGCCAGCAGTTTACCCGACAGGGGACCGGGCTACACCTTC. It translates to CASSLPDRGPGYTF.